The sequence of this T cell receptor (beta chain) was determined in a study of T cells after yellow fever vaccination. Overall study: Those fractions that held only low numbers of cells were prepared using the SMART-Seq v4 Ultra Low Input RNA kit.

This clonotype was seen only a few times. The germline CDR1 and CDR2 sequences are ENHRY and SYGVKD. After removal of 4 bases from V and 6 bases from J, the junction contained 5 bases not matched to a gene. CDR3 length: 14 residues. Generation of TCR cDNA used 5'RACE template switching (which added a universal primer site and UMIs). Using its own MiXCR run on the 5' RACE reads, TCRdb lists one record per CDR3 protein. Here the sample spans around 600,000 distinct CDR3 sequences, about 12% being singletons. The rearrangement joins TRBV10-3 to TRBJ2-1, with 8 bases that match TRBD1. The clonotype originates from a man aged 25 to 40 who received the YFV17D yellow fever vaccine. The sequencing used PBMCs, collected on the day of the yellow fever booster vaccination. The CDR3 protein is CAISASTGVNEQFF. In nucleotides, the CDR3 is TGTGCCATCAGTGCTTCGACAGGGGTCAATGAGCAGTTCTTC.